The 18 T cell receptor beta chains in this list originate from one sample, sequenced in a study of shared clonotypes between healthy human individuals. Produced via immunoSEQ multiplex PCR; TCRdb's table is partial and in-frame only. The sample gives about half a million clones, approximately 82% of which show up once; about 11% is in the top ten. The sample consisted of PBMCs. These TCRs come from a woman between 40 and 50 years old in good health. Some clones in this sample may be carry-over from other donors' samples.

The chain employs TRBV2 and TRBJ2-7, with 8 bases fitting TRBD2. CDR1 is SNHLY and CDR2 is FYNNEI in the germline V gene. This CDR3 spans 19 amino acids. Germline trimming cut 2 bases from V and 2 bases from J; bases unmatched to any gene: 17. The CDR3 sequence: CASSETNPGRLAPTYEQYF. The CDR3 DNA reads as TGTGCCAGCAGTGAAACGAACCCCGGAAGACTAGCGCCTACCTACGAGCAGTACTTC. Based on the CDR3 plus reference TRBV2 and TRBJ2-7, the full variable domain is EPEVTQTPSHQVTQMGQEVILRCVPISNHLYFYWYRQILGQKVEFLVSFYNNEISEKSEIFDDQFSVERPDGSNFTLKIRSTKLEDSAMYFCASSETNPGRLAPTYEQYFGPGTRLTVT.

The chain couples TRBV10-3 to TRBJ2-6; 8 nucleotides match TRBD1. The V and J ends lost 0 bases and 0 bases, in that order; junction bases with no gene match: 7. Germline loops: CDR1 ENHRY, CDR2 SYGVKD. This CDR3 has 19 residues. CDR3 bases: TGTGCCATCAGTGAGTCGGGACAGGTTAGGCCCTCTGGGGCCAACGTCCTGACTTTC. This translates into CAISESGQVRPSGANVLTF.

The V gene is TRBV5-1, the J gene TRBJ2-7, with D unclear. CDR1 is SGHRS and CDR2 is YFSETQ in the germline V gene. The CDR3 consists of 14 residues. Deletions cut 4 bases from V and 3 bases from J, with 14 bases between. CDR3 loop: CASSPLSSFYEQYF. The CDR3 nucleotides are TGCGCCAGCAGCCCCCTCTCCTCATTCTACGAGCAGTACTTC.

V gene TRBV7-9 combines with J gene TRBJ1-1; weak D call: TRBD1 (5 bases). V was pared by 0 bases and J by 3 bases, with 14 bases between. This CDR3 is built from 16 residues. The V gene's germline CDR1 is SEHNR and CDR2 FQNEAQ (reference sequence). The CDR3 loop is CASSLALSGAYTEAFF. CDR3 nucleotide sequence: TGTGCCAGCAGCTTAGCGCTAAGCGGGGCCTACACTGAAGCTTTCTTT. Together with reference TRBV7-9 and TRBJ1-1, the CDR3 gives the full variable domain: DTGVSQNPRHKITKRGQNVTFRCDPISEHNRLYWYRQTLGQGPEFLTYFQNEAQLEKSRLLSDRFSAERPKGSFSTLEIQRTEQGDSAMYLCASSLALSGAYTEAFFGQGTRLTVV.

The V gene is TRBV7-9, the J gene TRBJ1-4; TRBD1 matches 8 bases. Germline V gives CDR1 SEHNR, CDR2 FQNEAQ (reference sequence). The CDR3 is 14 residues long. Losses at the gene ends were 5 bases for V and 7 bases for J; bases not matched to a gene: 6. Here the CDR3 DNA reads TGTGCCAGCAGCCCCAGGGGGCTGGGTGAAAAACTGTTTTTT. It specifies CASSPRGLGEKLFF.

The V gene is TRBV28, the J gene TRBJ2-2; D not resolved. The CDR3 extends over 13 amino acids. CDR1 and CDR2 (germline): MDHEN, SYDVKM. V dropped 4 bases and J dropped 0 bases, with 3 bases sitting between them. The CDR3, as DNA: TGTGCCAGCAGTTCGTCGAACACCGGGGAGCTGTTTTTT. Its protein product is CASSSSNTGELFF.

The J gene is TRBJ2-1, the V gene TRBV5-8; no clear D gene. V gave up 2 bases and J gave up 3 bases, with 21 bases separating them. The CDR3 runs to 18 residues. Per germline, CDR1 SGHTS and CDR2 YDEGEE. The CDR3 DNA is TGTGCCAGCAGCTTCATGGCGCATGTGGCGGCTTTCTACAATGAGCAGTTCTTC. Amino acid sequence: CASSFMAHVAAFYNEQFF.

The V call is TRBV25-1, the J call TRBJ2-7; D remains unclear. The germline V and J ends were trimmed by 4 bases and 2 bases, with 3 bases remaining between them. The V gene's germline CDR1 is MGHDK and CDR2 SYGVNS. The CDR3 spans 11 residues. The CDR3 sequence is CASSGTYEQYF. CDR3 DNA: TGTGCCAGCAGTGGGACCTACGAGCAGTACTTC.

This chain joins TRBV4-3 and TRBJ2-7, with 13 nucleotides matching TRBD2. The junction had 7 bases not matched to a gene; V was cut back by 4 bases and J by 4 bases. The CDR3 covers 16 residues. Germline CDR1 reads LGHNA; CDR2 reads YSLEER. The CDR3 DNA reads TGCGCCAGCAGCCCAGGGACTAGCGGGATTCGATACGAGCAGTACTTC. Translating gives CASSPGTSGIRYEQYF.

This clone was detected once. The chain carries TRBV27 and TRBJ2-3, with D tentatively TRBD2 (6 bases). The CDR3 loop spans 16 amino acids. Trimming shortened V by 11 bases and J by 0 bases, and 21 bases separated the two germline ends. Germline V gene lookup returns CDR1 MNHEY and CDR2 SMNVEV (reference sequence). The CDR3 here is CASTDSIAESTDTQYF. CDR3 in DNA: TGTGCCTCGACCGACTCTATAGCGGAAAGCACAGATACGCAGTATTTT.

This clone was recorded at least ten times. The CDR3 region is CASSEGWQEAFF. CDR3 DNA sequence: TGTGCCAGCAGTGAAGGGTGGCAAGAAGCTTTCTTT. V is TRBV2 and J is TRBJ1-1; D not certain. CDR3 size: 12 residues. Per germline, CDR1 SNHLY and CDR2 FYNNEI. V lost 1 base and J 8 bases, leaving 8 bases between the germline ends. Full variable domain (remainder filled in from reference TRBV2 and TRBJ1-1): EPEVTQTPSHQVTQMGQEVILRCVPISNHLYFYWYRQILGQKVEFLVSFYNNEISEKSEIFDDQFSVERPDGSNFTLKIRSTKLEDSAMYFCASSEGWQEAFFGQGTRLTVV.

This clone was picked up a small number of times. The V call is TRBV7-2, the J call TRBJ1-1; 10 nucleotides match TRBD1. Trimming cost V 4 bases and J 5 bases; bases outside gene matches: 1. CDR3 size: 13 residues. The germline V gene encodes CDR1 SGHTA and CDR2 FQGNSA. CDR3 loop: CASSWGQGTEAFF. DNA for the CDR3: TGTGCCAGCAGCTGGGGACAGGGGACTGAAGCTTTCTTT.

V and J are TRBV7-7 and TRBJ2-5, with D perhaps TRBD2 (5 bases). CDR3 size: 14 residues. The germline gives CDR1 SSHAT, CDR2 FNYEAQ (reference sequence). V gave up 5 bases and J gave up 7 bases, with 17 bases separating them. Here the CDR3 DNA reads TGTGCCAGCAGCCTGGCTGGGCGCGGAGGGACCCAGTACTTC. It is translated as CASSLAGRGGTQYF.

The CDR3 here is CASSGGVAPTGFF. For the CDR3, the DNA is TGTGCCAGCAGCGGGGGGGTAGCGCCGACGGGATTCTTC. This chain uses TRBV2 with TRBJ2-1; 8 bases fit TRBD2. Unmatched junction bases numbered 14, after V lost 6 bases and J lost 16 bases. The CDR3 has 13 residues. CDR1 is SNHLY and CDR2 is FYNNEI in the germline V gene.

This sequence joins TRBV28 and TRBJ2-1; D gene unclear. The germline V gene encodes CDR1 MDHEN and CDR2 SYDVKM. V was pared by 6 bases and J by 2 bases, with 8 bases between. The CDR3 has 13 residues. The CDR3 DNA reads as TGTGCCAGCAGGCGGTATACCTACAATGAGCAGTTCTTC. It translates to CASRRYTYNEQFF.

V is TRBV7-9 and J is TRBJ1-2; D not certain. Germline lookup yields CDR1 SEHNR and CDR2 FQNEAQ (reference sequence). This CDR3 contains 13 residues. Trimming removed 3 bases at V and 2 bases at J, with 7 bases between. CDR3 in DNA: TGTGCCAGCAGCTTCGTCAGCAACTATGGCTACACCTTC. Encoded protein: CASSFVSNYGYTF.

The genes are TRBV4-3 and TRBJ2-5; D is unclear. This CDR3 is 14 amino acids long. The V gene lost 1 base and the J gene lost 5 bases, with 11 bases spanning the gap. Looked up from germline, CDR1 is LGHNA and CDR2 is YSLEER. CDR3 DNA sequence: TGCGCCAGCAGCCAAGGGCATGGGGTGGAGACCCAGTACTTC. It translates to CASSQGHGVETQYF.

This clone has only one observation. A far larger clone is just one base off, so this is likely a read error. No conserved phenylalanine or tryptophan ends this CDR3, so it is likely a read error. The chain employs TRBV5-6 and TRBJ2-7, with D unresolved. CDR1 and CDR2 from the germline V gene are SGHDT and YYEEEE. Trimming removed 0 bases from V and 7 bases from J, with 14 bases in between. This CDR3 contains 14 residues. This chain's CDR3 is CASSLGRGFGEQYL. CDR3 bases: TGTGCCAGCAGCTTGGGGCGCGGTTTCGGGGAGCAGTACCTC.